The 6 T cell receptor beta chains reported below all come from one sample, sequenced in a study of blood T cell repertoires in COVID-19. Profiled with immunoSEQ multiplex PCR; TCRdb holds only in-frame clones, not every one. Among about 130,000 clones listed, 84% were seen once. Sequenced input: peripheral blood. Receptor source: a woman in her sixties or seventies with acute or convalescent COVID-19.

The chain is built from TRBV4-1 and TRBJ1-5; possible D gene TRBD1, 6 bases. V was cut by 1 base and J by 2 bases, with 9 bases left in between. The CDR3 has 15 amino acids. The V gene's germline CDR1 is MGHRA and CDR2 YSYEKL. CDR3 region: CASSQGGQGNQPQHF. The CDR3 DNA follows: TGCGCCAGCAGCCAAGGGGGGCAGGGCAATCAGCCCCAGCATTTT.

This sequence joins TRBV19 and TRBJ1-1; 7 nucleotides match TRBD1. Germline trimming cut 5 bases from V and 4 bases from J; bases unmatched to any gene: 10. CDR1 and CDR2 (germline): LNHDA, SQIVND (reference sequence). This CDR3 has 15 amino acids. This CDR3 reads CASSPAGQAGTEAFF. As DNA, the CDR3 is TGTGCCAGTAGTCCCGCCGGACAGGCGGGCACTGAAGCTTTCTTT.

This clone was seen more than once but under ten times. J is TRBJ2-1 and V is TRBV19, with D maybe TRBD2 (6 bases). The CDR3 is 15 residues long. CDR1 and CDR2 from the germline V gene are LNHDA and SQIVND (reference sequence). Trimming pared 5 bases from V and 0 bases from J, leaving 11 bases between. For the CDR3, the DNA is TGTGCCAGTAGTTGGGACTTCGGCTCCTACAATGAGCAGTTCTTC. Protein product: CASSWDFGSYNEQFF.

This clone was detected only a few times. This chain uses TRBV11-2 with TRBJ1-6; tentatively, D is TRBD1 (5 bases). There are 15 residues in the CDR3. Trimming removed 2 bases at V and 8 bases at J, with 13 bases between. The V gene's germline CDR1 is SGHAT and CDR2 FQNNGV. Here the CDR3 reads CASSLYRGGYSPLHF. CDR3 nucleotide sequence: TGTGCCAGCAGCTTATATAGGGGAGGCTATTCACCCCTCCACTTT.

The chain recombines TRBV2 with TRBJ1-2; D is possibly TRBD1 (6 bases). Trimming took off 6 bases at V and 4 bases at J, with 12 bases between the two ends. Germline V gene lookup returns CDR1 SNHLY and CDR2 FYNNEI. This CDR3 has 13 residues. As DNA, the CDR3 is TGTGCCAGCAGGAGACAGGAAATCTATGGCTACACCTTC. This translates into CASRRQEIYGYTF.

This clone was detected once. CDR3 in DNA: TGTGCCAGCAGCCAAGTTCTCCCCCGCTCTGGAAACACCATATATTTT. Its translation: CASSQVLPRSGNTIYF. The chain combines TRBV3-1 (or the pseudogene TRBV3-2) with TRBJ1-3; D uncertain. Looked up from germline, CDR1 is LGHDT and CDR2 is YNNKEL (reference sequence). Trimming took 1 base from V and 0 from J, leaving 10 bases between them. The CDR3 has 16 amino acids.